The 2 T cell receptor beta chains reported below all come from one sample, sequenced in a study of graft-versus-host responses after intestinal transplantation. The antigens of these receptors remain unknown. TCRdb keeps only in-frame clones here, not all; method: immunoSEQ multiplex PCR. The table has 90,000 to 150,000 clones, about 95% seen once; the top ten hold roughly 3.5%. The specimen was unstimulated CD8+ T cells sorted from spleen or lymph node cells, collected before intestinal transplant. Source of these receptors: a human donor who received an intestinal transplant.

The chain uses TRBV28 and TRBJ2-1, with 8 bases fitting TRBD2. CDR3 size: 16 residues. Germline loops: CDR1 MDHEN, CDR2 SYDVKM. With V trimmed by 2 bases and J by 8 bases, 11 bases remained unmatched. CDR3 DNA sequence: TGTGCCAGCAGTTTAGGGGCTAGCGGGCGAAGGGATGAGCAGTTCTTC. This translates into CASSLGASGRRDEQFF.

The genes are TRBV5-1 and TRBJ2-5; D gene unclear. This CDR3 spans 19 amino acids. Germline V gene lookup returns CDR1 SGHRS and CDR2 YFSETQ. V was clipped by 0 bases and J by 7 bases, with 28 bases between them. CDR3 nucleotides: TGCGCCAGCAGCTTGGCCGGCTGGTTAGTGTACTCCTCCAAGATGACCCAGTACTTC. The encoded protein is CASSLAGWLVYSSKMTQYF.